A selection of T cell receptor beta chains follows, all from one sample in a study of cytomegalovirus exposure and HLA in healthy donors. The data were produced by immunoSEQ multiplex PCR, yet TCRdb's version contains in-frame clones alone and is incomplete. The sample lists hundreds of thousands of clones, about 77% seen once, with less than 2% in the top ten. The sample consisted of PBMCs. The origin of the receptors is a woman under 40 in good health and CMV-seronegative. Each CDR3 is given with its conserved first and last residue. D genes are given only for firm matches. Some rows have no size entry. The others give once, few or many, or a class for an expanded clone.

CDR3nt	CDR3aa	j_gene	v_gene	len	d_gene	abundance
TGTGCCTGGAGCGCCCCGGGACTAGCGGGGATCGCAGATACGCAGTATTTT	CAWSAPGLAGIADTQYF	TRBJ2-3	TRBV30	17	TRBD2	.
TGTGCCTGGACCCCAGGAAACACCATATATTTT	CAWTPGNTIYF	TRBJ1-3	TRBV30	11	.	once
TGTGCCACCAGCCGATCCGGGACAGGGGGCCCGTCCTACAATGAGCAGTTCTTC	CATSRSGTGGPSYNEQFF	TRBJ2-1	TRBV27	18	TRBD1	.
TGTGCCAGCAGCTTGGGTCAGGGGAGGGTTGATACGCAGTATTTT	CASSLGQGRVDTQYF	TRBJ2-3	TRBV5-4	15	.	.
TGTGCCAGCAGTTACGCGGGTTCCTACGAGCAGTACTTC	CASSYAGSYEQYF	TRBJ2-7	TRBV27	13	.	.
TGTGCCAGCAGTGAGGTTCCGGGATCGGGCTACACCTTC	CASSEVPGSGYTF	TRBJ1-2	TRBV2	13	.	.
TGCGCCAGCAGCTTGATAGGGGGCACAGATACGCAGTATTTT	CASSLIGGTDTQYF	TRBJ2-3	TRBV5-1	14	.	.
TGTGCCAGCAGCTTTGAGTTCCAGGGAACGGAAGAGACCCAGTACTTC	CASSFEFQGTEETQYF	TRBJ2-5	TRBV5-6	16	.	once
TGTGCCAGCAGGGGGAGGGGACGAGGAAACACCATATATTTT	CASRGRGRGNTIYF	TRBJ1-3	TRBV27	14	.	.
TGTGCCAGCAGCTTAGCTAGCGGCTACGAGACCCAGTACTTC	CASSLASGYETQYF	TRBJ2-5	TRBV7-9	14	.	.
TGCAGCGTTGAAAGGCTAGCGGACAATGAGCAGTTCTTC	CSVERLADNEQFF	TRBJ2-1	TRBV29-1	13	TRBD2	.
TGTGCCAGCAGCCCCCCCGGGACAGGGACTTTATTGAACACTGAAGCTTTCTTT	CASSPPGTGTLLNTEAFF	TRBJ1-1	TRBV5-6	18	TRBD1	.
TGTGCCACCAGCATGCCGGGGGGGCAAGCTAACTATGGCTACACCTTC	CATSMPGGQANYGYTF	TRBJ1-2	TRBV15	16	.	.
TGTGCCAGCAGTGAATGGGGCGACAATGAGCAGTTCTTC	CASSEWGDNEQFF	TRBJ2-1	TRBV6-1	13	.	.
TGTGCCAGCAGCTTAGTGGCGGGAGTCCTGGGGAATGAGCAGTTCTTC	CASSLVAGVLGNEQFF	TRBJ2-1	TRBV7-9	16	TRBD2	.
TGTGCCAGCAGCCGGCGTTTCGGGACAGCGATAGCTGAAGCTTTCTTT	CASSRRFGTAIAEAFF	TRBJ1-1	TRBV5-8	16	TRBD1	.
TGTGTCAGCAGCGGACCAGACAGAAGATTCTCTGGAAACACCATATATTTT	CVSSGPDRRFSGNTIYF	TRBJ1-3	TRBV13	17	.	.
TGTGCCAGCAGCGATGGGACTATAGCCAAAAACATTCAGTACTTC	CASSDGTIAKNIQYF	TRBJ2-4	TRBV6-1	15	TRBD2	.
TGTGCCAGCAGCGGGGGACTAGGCTACGAGCAGTACTTC	CASSGGLGYEQYF	TRBJ2-7	TRBV7-9	13	TRBD2	.
TGCGCCAGCAGCCAGGTGTTCGGGGGACGAGGAAACACCATATATTTT	CASSQVFGGRGNTIYF	TRBJ1-3	TRBV4-1	16	.	few